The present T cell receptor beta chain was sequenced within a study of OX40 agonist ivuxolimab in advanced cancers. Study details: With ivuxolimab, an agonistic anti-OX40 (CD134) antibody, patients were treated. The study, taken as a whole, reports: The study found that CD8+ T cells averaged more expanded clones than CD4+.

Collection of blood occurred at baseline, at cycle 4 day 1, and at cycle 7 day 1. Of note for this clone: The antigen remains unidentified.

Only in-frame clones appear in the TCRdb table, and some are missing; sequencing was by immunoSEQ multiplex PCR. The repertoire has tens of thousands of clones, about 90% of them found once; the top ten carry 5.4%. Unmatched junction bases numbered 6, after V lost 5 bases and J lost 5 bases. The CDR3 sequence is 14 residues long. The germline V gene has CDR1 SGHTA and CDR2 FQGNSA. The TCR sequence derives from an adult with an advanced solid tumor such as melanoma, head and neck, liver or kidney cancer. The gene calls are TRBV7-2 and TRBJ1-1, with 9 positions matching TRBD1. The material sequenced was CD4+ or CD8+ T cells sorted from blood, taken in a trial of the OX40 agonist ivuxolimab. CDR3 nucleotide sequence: TGTGCCAGCAGCCCTCACAGGGGGCGAACTGAAGCTTTCTTT. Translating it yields CASSPHRGRTEAFF.